A selection of T cell receptor beta chains follows, all from one sample in a study of cytomegalovirus exposure and HLA in healthy donors. Clones were read by immunoSEQ multiplex PCR, and TCRdb kept only the in-frame ones, dropping some. The sample includes fewer than 200,000 clones, about 89% seen only once; the top ten take less than 9.5%. Source material: PBMCs. The source of these receptors is a man aged 25-45 years in good health and CMV-seropositive. Each CDR3 is given with its conserved first and last residue. The D gene is left open where the match is weak. Part of the rows lack a size; the others show once, few, many or a class for expanded clones.

d_call	v_call	j_call	clone_size	cdr3_nt	cdr3_aa
TRBD2	TRBV5-1	TRBJ2-3	.	TGCGCCAGCAGCGGACGTAGCGGGGGCTTTACAGATACGCAGTATTTT	CASSGRSGGFTDTQYF
.	TRBV6-1	TRBJ1-1	few	TGTGCCAGCAGGCAGGACAGTTACACTGAAGCTTTCTTT	CASRQDSYTEAFF
.	TRBV5-6	TRBJ1-2	.	TGTGCCAGCACCCTTCGAGGTTTCTATGGCTACACCTTC	CASTLRGFYGYTF
.	TRBV11-3	TRBJ1-1	.	TGTGCCAGCAGCATACTAGAGAAAGCTTTCTTT	CASSILEKAFF
TRBD2	TRBV29-1	TRBJ2-1	.	TGCAGCGTTGACGGACTCTCGACTAGCGGAGGGGTCAATGAGCAGTTCTTC	CSVDGLSTSGGVNEQFF
TRBD1	TRBV19	TRBJ2-7	.	TGTGCCAGTAGTCCCCGGACAGGGGGCGCTTCCAGCGAGCAGTACTTC	CASSPRTGGASSEQYF
.	TRBV7-2	TRBJ2-7	few	TGTGCCAGCAGCTCCCAAGCTGCAGAACATTCCTACGAGCAGTACTTC	CASSSQAAEHSYEQYF
.	TRBV5-1	TRBJ2-3	.	TGCGCCAGCGGAACCCAACCAGGCACAGATACGCAGTATTTT	CASGTQPGTDTQYF
TRBD1	TRBV5-1	TRBJ1-4	.	TGCGCCAGCAGCTTGGTGGGACAGGGCAGTGAAAAACTGTTTTTT	CASSLVGQGSEKLFF
.	TRBV18	TRBJ2-2	.	TGTGCCAGCTCACCCTCGGTGAACACCGGGGAGCTGTTTTTT	CASSPSVNTGELFF
TRBD2	TRBV2	TRBJ2-1	.	TGTGCCAGCAGTGAAGTCAGAAGCGGGGCGCACAATGAGCAGTTCTTC	CASSEVRSGAHNEQFF
.	TRBV5-5	TRBJ2-7	.	TGTGCCAGCAGCTTTGGACACAACTCCTACGAGCAGTACTTC	CASSFGHNSYEQYF
.	TRBV6-5	TRBJ2-7	.	TGTGCCAGCAGTTACACAGCTCGGCACGAGCAGTACTTC	CASSYTARHEQYF
.	TRBV19	TRBJ2-7	.	TGTGCCAGTAGTATAGGTGGACGGAGCTACGAGCAGTACTTC	CASSIGGRSYEQYF
.	TRBV19	TRBJ2-7	.	TGTGCCAGTAGCCCTATGGGGACCAATCCCTACGAGCAGTACTTC	CASSPMGTNPYEQYF
.	TRBV15	TRBJ1-2	.	TGTGCCACCAGCACTAGGGATCCCTATGGCTACACCTTC	CATSTRDPYGYTF
.	TRBV27	TRBJ1-5	.	TGTGCCAGCAGTTCGGTCGGCAATCAGCCCCAGCATTTT	CASSSVGNQPQHF
.	TRBV2	TRBJ2-2	.	TGTGCCAGCTGGCGAGACAGGTTCGGTCCGGGGACCGGGGAGCTGTTTTTT	CASWRDRFGPGTGELFF
TRBD2	TRBV19	TRBJ2-1	once	TGTGCCACCCGCTCTAGCGGGGGCTACAATGAGCAGTTCTTC	CATRSSGGYNEQFF
.	TRBV29-1	TRBJ2-1	.	TGCAGCGTTGATGGGAGCGGCGCCTCCTACAATGAGCAGTTCTTC	CSVDGSGASYNEQFF
.	TRBV19	TRBJ1-2	.	TGTGCCAGTCTACGGCAGGGATTGGATTTGGGTGGCTACACCTTC	CASLRQGLDLGGYTF
TRBD1	TRBV27	TRBJ2-4	.	TGTGCCAGCAAACCGGGACAGGGTGTCGGCATTCAGTACTTC	CASKPGQGVGIQYF
.	TRBV11-2	TRBJ2-7	few	TGTGCCAGCAGCTTAGGGACCCCTCGGGGGTCCGAGCAGTACTTC	CASSLGTPRGSEQYF
TRBD2	TRBV12-5	TRBJ2-3	.	TGTGCTAGTGGACTGACGGGGGGGCCAGATACGCAGTATTTT	CASGLTGGPDTQYF
.	TRBV10-2	TRBJ2-6	.	TGCGCCAGCAGTGAGTCCCCAGGGTCCGGGGCCAACGTCCTGACTTTC	CASSESPGSGANVLTF
.	TRBV5-1	TRBJ2-5	.	TGCGCCAGCAGCTCAGACCCCCAAGAGACCCAGTACTTC	CASSSDPQETQYF
TRBD1	TRBV7-9	TRBJ1-6	.	TGTGCCAGCAGCGTCCAGGGGGGCACTACTACTTCACCCCTCCACTTT	CASSVQGGTTTSPLHF
TRBD2	TRBV7-9	TRBJ2-1	.	TGTGCCAGCAGCTTCGATCTAGCGGGATACAATGAGCAGTTCTTC	CASSFDLAGYNEQFF
TRBD1	TRBV2	TRBJ1-2	.	TGTGCCAGCGTCGGACAGGGGGTCGGTGGCTACACCTTC	CASVGQGVGGYTF
.	TRBV10-3	TRBJ2-3	.	TGTGCCATCAGTGATCCCCCCTCCGGGGATACGCAGTATTTT	CAISDPPSGDTQYF
.	TRBV4-1	TRBJ1-1	once	TGCGCCAGCAGCCAACCAAGGGAGACCATGAACACTGAAGCTTTCTTT	CASSQPRETMNTEAFF